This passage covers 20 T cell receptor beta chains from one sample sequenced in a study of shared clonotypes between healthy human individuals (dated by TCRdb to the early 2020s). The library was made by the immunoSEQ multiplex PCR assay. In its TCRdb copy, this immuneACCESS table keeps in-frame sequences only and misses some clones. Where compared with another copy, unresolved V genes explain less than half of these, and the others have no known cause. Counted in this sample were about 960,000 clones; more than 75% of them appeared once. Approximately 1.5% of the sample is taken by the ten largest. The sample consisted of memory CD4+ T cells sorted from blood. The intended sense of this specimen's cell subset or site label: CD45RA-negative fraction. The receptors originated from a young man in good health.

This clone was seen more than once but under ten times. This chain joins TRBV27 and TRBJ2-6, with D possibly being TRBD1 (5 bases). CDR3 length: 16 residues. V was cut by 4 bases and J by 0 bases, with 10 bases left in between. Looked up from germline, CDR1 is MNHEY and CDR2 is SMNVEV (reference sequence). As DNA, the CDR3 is TGTGCCAGCAGTTGGCAGGGCCCCTCTGGGGCCAACGTCCTGACTTTC. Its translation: CASSWQGPSGANVLTF.

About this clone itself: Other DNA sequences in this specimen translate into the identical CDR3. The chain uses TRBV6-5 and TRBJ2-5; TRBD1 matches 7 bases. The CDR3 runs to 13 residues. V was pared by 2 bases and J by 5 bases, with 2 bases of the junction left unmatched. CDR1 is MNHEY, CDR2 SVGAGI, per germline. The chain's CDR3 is CASSYTGVETQYF. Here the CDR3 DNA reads TGTGCCAGCAGTTACACAGGGGTGGAGACCCAGTACTTC.

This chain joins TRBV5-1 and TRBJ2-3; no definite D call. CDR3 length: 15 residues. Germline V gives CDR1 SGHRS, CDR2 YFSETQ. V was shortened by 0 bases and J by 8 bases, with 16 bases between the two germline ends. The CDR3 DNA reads TGCGCCAGCAGCTTGGATGGGGTACCGGGCCCTACGCAGTATTTT. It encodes CASSLDGVPGPTQYF. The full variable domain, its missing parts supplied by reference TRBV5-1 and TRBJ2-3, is KAGVTQTPRYLIKTRGQQVTLSCSPISGHRSVSWYQQTPGQGLQFLFEYFSETQRNKGNFPGRFSGRQFSNSRSEMNVSTLELGDSALYLCASSLDGVPGPTQYFGPGTRLTVL.

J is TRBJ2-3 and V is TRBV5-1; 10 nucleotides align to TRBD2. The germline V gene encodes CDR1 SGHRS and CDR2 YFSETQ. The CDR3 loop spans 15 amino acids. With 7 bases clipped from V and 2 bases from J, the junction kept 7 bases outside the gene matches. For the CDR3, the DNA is TGCGCCAGCCGCCGAACTAGCGGGATCACAGATACGCAGTATTTT. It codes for CASRRTSGITDTQYF.

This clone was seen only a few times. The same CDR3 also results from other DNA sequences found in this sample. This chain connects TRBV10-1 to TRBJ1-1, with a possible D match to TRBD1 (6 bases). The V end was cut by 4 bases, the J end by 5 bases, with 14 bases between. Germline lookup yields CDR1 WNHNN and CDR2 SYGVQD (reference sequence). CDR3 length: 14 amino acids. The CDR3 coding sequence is TGCGCCAGCAGTGCACAGGGTATGGGGACTGAAGCTTTCTTT. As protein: CASSAQGMGTEAFF.

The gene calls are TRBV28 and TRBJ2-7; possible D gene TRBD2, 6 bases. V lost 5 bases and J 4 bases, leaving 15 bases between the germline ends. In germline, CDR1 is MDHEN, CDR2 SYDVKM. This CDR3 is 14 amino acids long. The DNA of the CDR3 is TGTGCCAGCAGTATAAACGGACTATCTTACGAGCAGTACTTC. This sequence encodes CASSINGLSYEQYF.

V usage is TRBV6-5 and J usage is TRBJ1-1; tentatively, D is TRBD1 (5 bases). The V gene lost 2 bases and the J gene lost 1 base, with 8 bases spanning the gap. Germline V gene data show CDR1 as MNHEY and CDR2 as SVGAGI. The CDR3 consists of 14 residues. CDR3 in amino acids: CASSYIDRNTEAFF. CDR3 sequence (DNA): TGTGCCAGCAGTTACATAGACAGGAACACTGAAGCTTTCTTT.

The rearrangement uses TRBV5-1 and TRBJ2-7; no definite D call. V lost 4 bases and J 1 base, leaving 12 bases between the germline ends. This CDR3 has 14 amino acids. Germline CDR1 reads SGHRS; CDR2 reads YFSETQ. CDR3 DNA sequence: TGCGCCAGCAGCCTCCCGGAACAGTCCTACGAGCAGTACTTC. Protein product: CASSLPEQSYEQYF.

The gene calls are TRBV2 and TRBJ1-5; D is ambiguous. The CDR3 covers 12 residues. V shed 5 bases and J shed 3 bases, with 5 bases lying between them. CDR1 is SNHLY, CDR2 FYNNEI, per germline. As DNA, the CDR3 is TGTGCCAGCAGTAACCACAATCAGCCCCAGCATTTT. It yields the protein CASSNHNQPQHF. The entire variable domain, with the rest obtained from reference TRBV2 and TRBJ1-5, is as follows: EPEVTQTPSHQVTQMGQEVILRCVPISNHLYFYWYRQILGQKVEFLVSFYNNEISEKSEIFDDQFSVERPDGSNFTLKIRSTKLEDSAMYFCASSNHNQPQHFGDGTRLSIL.

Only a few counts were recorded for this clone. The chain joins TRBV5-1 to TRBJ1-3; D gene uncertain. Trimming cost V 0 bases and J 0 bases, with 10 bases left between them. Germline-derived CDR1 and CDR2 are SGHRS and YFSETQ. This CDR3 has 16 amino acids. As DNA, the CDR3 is TGCGCCAGCAGCTTGGAGGCAGTCGTCTCTGGAAACACCATATATTTT. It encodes CASSLEAVVSGNTIYF.

CDR3 amino acids: CAWKRTAQYF. CDR3 coding DNA: TGTGCCTGGAAGCGGACCGCTCAGTATTTT. The rearrangement links TRBV30 to TRBJ2-3, with a tentative D call TRBD2 (5 bases). Germline V lookup: CDR1 GTSNPN, CDR2 SVGIG (reference sequence). CDR3 length equals 10 residues. With 4 bases removed from V and 12 bases from J, the gap between germline ends came to 11 bases.

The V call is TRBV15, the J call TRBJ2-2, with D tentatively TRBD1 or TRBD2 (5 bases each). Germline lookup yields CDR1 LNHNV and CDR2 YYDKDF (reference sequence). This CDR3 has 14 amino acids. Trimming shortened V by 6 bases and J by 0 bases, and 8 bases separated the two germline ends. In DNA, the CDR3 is TGTGCCACCAGTGAGGGGCCGAACACCGGGGAGCTGTTTTTT. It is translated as CATSEGPNTGELFF.

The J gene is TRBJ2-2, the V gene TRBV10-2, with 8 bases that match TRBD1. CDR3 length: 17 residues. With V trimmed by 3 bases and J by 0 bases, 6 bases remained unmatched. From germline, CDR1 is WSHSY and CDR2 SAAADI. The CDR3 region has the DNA TGCGCCAGCAGTGATTTCGGGACAGGAGCGAACACCGGGGAGCTGTTTTTT. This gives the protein CASSDFGTGANTGELFF.

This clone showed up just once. The DNA of the CDR3 is TGTGCCAGCAGTGCTGCTGGGCCCGGGGTCTACGAGCAGTACTTC. It translates to CASSAAGPGVYEQYF. V gene TRBV6-1 combines with J gene TRBJ2-7, with D possibly TRBD2 on 5 matching bases. Germline V gene sequence: CDR1 MNHNS, CDR2 SASEGT. Between the trimmed V and J ends, which lost 4 bases and 3 bases, there was a span of 16 bases. The CDR3 totals 15 residues.

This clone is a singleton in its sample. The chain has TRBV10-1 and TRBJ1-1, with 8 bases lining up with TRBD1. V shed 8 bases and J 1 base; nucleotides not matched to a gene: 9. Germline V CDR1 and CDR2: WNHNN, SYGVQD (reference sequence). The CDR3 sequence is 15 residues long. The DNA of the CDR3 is TGCGCCAGCTCTCGGGACAGGAATTCGAACACTGAAGCTTTCTTT. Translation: CASSRDRNSNTEAFF.

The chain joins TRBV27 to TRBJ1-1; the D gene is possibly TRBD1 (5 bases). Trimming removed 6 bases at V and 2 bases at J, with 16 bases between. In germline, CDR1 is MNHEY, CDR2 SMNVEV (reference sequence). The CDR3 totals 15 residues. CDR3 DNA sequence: TGTGCCAGCAGGAGGGTAACAGGAGGTAACACTGAAGCTTTCTTT. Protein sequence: CASRRVTGGNTEAFF.

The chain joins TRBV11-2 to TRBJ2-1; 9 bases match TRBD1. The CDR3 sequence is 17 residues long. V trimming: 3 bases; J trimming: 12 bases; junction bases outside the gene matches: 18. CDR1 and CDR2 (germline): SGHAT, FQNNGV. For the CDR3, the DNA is TGTGCCAGCAGCTTGGCCCCAAAACAGGGGGCGTTGTCGGTGCAGTTCTTC. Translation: CASSLAPKQGALSVQFF.

CDR3 in DNA: TGCGCCAGCAGCCAATCGGGACCAGACAATGAGCAGTTCTTC. Translating gives CASSQSGPDNEQFF. V is TRBV5-1 and J is TRBJ2-1; tentatively, D is TRBD1 or TRBD2 (5 bases each). In germline, CDR1 is SGHRS, CDR2 YFSETQ. This CDR3 contains 14 residues. The germline V and J ends were trimmed by 4 bases and 5 bases, with 13 bases remaining between them.

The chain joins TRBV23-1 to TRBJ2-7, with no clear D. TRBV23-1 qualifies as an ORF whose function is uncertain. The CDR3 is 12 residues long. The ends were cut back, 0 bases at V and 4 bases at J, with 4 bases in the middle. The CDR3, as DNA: TGCGCCAGCAGTCAATCCCTGTACGAGCAGTACTTC. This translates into CASSQSLYEQYF.

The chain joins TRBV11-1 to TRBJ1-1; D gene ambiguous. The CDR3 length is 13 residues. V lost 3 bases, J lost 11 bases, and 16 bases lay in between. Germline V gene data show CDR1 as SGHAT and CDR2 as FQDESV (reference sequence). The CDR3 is CASSFASLQPAFF. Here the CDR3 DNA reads TGTGCCAGCAGCTTCGCTTCTCTGCAACCGGCTTTCTTT.